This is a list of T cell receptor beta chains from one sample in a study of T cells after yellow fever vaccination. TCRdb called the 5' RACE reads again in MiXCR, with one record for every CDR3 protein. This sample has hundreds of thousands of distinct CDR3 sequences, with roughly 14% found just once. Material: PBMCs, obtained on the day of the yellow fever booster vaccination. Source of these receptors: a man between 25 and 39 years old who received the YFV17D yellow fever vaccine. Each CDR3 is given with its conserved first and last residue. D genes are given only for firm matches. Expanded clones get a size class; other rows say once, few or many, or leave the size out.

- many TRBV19 CASLPGPTSQRNQPQHF
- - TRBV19 CASSIQRGTRSYNSPLHF
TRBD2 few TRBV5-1 CASSLLGLAAETQYF
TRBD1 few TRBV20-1 CSARRGQGGSYEQYF
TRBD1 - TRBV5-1 CASRPTGGAAGELFF
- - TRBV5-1 CASSPQGSPQETQYF
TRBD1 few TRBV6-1 CASRSGQGWYANVLTF
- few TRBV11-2 CASSTRNTGELFF
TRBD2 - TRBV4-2 CASSQGVISGRRGEQFF
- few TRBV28 CASRRQATVYEQYF
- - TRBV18 CASLAMNTEAFF
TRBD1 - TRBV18 CASSLQGAPYEQYF
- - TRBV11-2 CASSPMTFSSTDTQYF
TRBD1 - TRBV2 CASKQGGANTGELFF
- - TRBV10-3 CAIGLGATNEKLFF
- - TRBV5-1 CASSEIGNTIYF
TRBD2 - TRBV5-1 CASSPSGGFTYEQYF
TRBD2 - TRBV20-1 CSASKGAGVASTDTQYF
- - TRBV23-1 CASSQSRPKHTEAFF
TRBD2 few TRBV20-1 CSAIPVASGEGQYF
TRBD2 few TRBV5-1 CASSSSGTRYEQYF
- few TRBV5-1 CASDGDLPDTQYF
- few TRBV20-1 CSARDPARYEQYF
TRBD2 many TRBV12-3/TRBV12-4 CASSFRTSGNATYEQYF
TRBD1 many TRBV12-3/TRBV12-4 CASSPQGRSGYTF
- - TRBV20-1 CSATALETRELFF
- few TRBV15 CATSRGASTDTQYF
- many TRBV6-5 CASSYSNLATRGDTQYF
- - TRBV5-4 CASSPEGGTSTDTQYF
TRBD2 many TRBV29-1 CSVAASGSGGYEQYF